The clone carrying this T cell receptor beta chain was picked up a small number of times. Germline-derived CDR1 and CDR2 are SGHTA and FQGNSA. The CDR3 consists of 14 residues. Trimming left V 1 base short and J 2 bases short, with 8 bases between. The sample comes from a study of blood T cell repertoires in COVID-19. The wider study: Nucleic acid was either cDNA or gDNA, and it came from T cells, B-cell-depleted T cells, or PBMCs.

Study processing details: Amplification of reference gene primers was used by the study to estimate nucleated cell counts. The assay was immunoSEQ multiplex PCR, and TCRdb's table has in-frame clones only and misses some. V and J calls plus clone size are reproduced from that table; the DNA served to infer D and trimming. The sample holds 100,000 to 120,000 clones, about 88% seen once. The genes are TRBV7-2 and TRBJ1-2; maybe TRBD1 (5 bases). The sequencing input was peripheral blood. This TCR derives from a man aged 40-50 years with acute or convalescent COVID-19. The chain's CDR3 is CASSLDRGNYGYTF. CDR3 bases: TGTGCCAGCAGCTTAGACCGGGGGAACTATGGCTACACCTTC.